The 18 T cell receptor beta chains below were found in one sample sequenced in a study of OX40 agonist ivuxolimab in advanced cancers. Some clones are missing from TCRdb's copy, which holds only in-frame ones; the method was immunoSEQ multiplex PCR. The sample has 40,000 to 55,000 clones; 88% are singletons. This specimen was CD4+ or CD8+ T cells sorted from blood, taken in a trial of the OX40 agonist ivuxolimab. The receptor source for this set is an adult with an advanced solid tumor such as melanoma, head and neck, liver or kidney cancer.

The rearrangement uses TRBV28 and TRBJ2-5; the D call may be TRBD1 or TRBD2 (6 bases each). V dropped 6 bases and J dropped 3 bases, with 11 bases sitting between them. Per the germline V gene, CDR1 is MDHEN and CDR2 is SYDVKM. The CDR3 covers 13 residues. The CDR3, as DNA: TGTGCCAGCAGGGAGGGGGTTGAAGAGACCCAGTACTTC. This translates into CASREGVEETQYF.

Only a few counts were recorded for this clone. The chain joins TRBV7-9 to TRBJ1-3; unclear D gene. The CDR3 consists of 16 residues. V was trimmed by 4 bases and J by 0 bases, leaving 13 bases between them. The V gene's germline CDR1 is SEHNR and CDR2 FQNEAQ (reference sequence). The CDR3 DNA follows: TGTGCCAGCAGCTATCTCACTCTCCTCTCTGGAAACACCATATATTTT. This translates into CASSYLTLLSGNTIYF.

The rearrangement joins TRBV10-3 to TRBJ1-1; TRBD1 aligns across 8 bases. The CDR3 sequence is 15 residues long. The germline V gene has CDR1 ENHRY and CDR2 SYGVKD. With 6 bases clipped from V and 1 base from J, the junction kept 7 bases outside the gene matches. CDR3 sequence: CAISNSDRANTEAFF. CDR3 nucleotides: TGTGCCATCAGCAACTCGGACAGGGCGAACACTGAAGCTTTCTTT.

This clone was picked up one time. The chain has TRBV12-5 and TRBJ1-4, with 7 bases identical to TRBD1. Germline loops: CDR1 LGHNT, CDR2 FRNRAP. This CDR3 has 15 amino acids. The ends lost 0 bases at V and 5 bases at J; junction bases unmatched: 3. CDR3 nucleotides: TGTGCTAGTGGTTTGGTACTACAGGGGAATGAAAAACTGTTTTTT. This encodes CASGLVLQGNEKLFF.

The chain carries TRBV6-5 and TRBJ1-2; 10 nucleotides agree with TRBD1. J lost 6 bases, V lost 4 bases, and 11 bases had no gene match. From germline, CDR1 is MNHEY and CDR2 SVGAGI. The CDR3 contains 16 residues. The CDR3 DNA reads as TGTGCCAGCAGTTCCCGCCCCGGGACAGGGGTACATGGCTACACCTTC. It codes for CASSSRPGTGVHGYTF.

This chain uses TRBV19 with TRBJ2-1, with TRBD1 as a possible D gene (7 bases). Germline V gives CDR1 LNHDA, CDR2 SQIVND (reference sequence). V gave up 3 bases and J gave up 8 bases, with 11 bases separating them. The CDR3 runs 13 residues. CDR3 DNA: TGTGCCAGTAGTATCGACAGGGAGGATGAGCAGTTCTTC. Its translation is CASSIDREDEQFF.

V gene TRBV11-3 combines with J gene TRBJ2-7, with D tentatively TRBD2 (7 bases). V was cut by 2 bases and J by 7 bases, with 18 bases left in between. Germline CDR1 is SGHNT and CDR2 is YENEEA. The CDR3 has 15 residues. CDR3 DNA: TGTGCCAGCAGCTTACCCCGGGGGGCTGGGGTAGAGCAGTACTTC. It codes for CASSLPRGAGVEQYF. Based on the CDR3 plus reference TRBV11-3 and TRBJ2-7, the full variable domain is EAGVVQSPRYKIIEKKQPVAFWCNPISGHNTLYWYLQNLGQGPELLIRYENEEAVDDSQLPKDRFSAERLKGVDSTLKIQPAELGDSAVYLCASSLPRGAGVEQYFGPGTRLTVT.

This chain uses TRBV29-1 with TRBJ1-2; no firm D call. Between the trimmed V and J ends, which lost 4 bases and 7 bases, there was a span of 13 bases. CDR3 length: 12 residues. Germline V gene lookup returns CDR1 SQVTM and CDR2 ANQGSEA. CDR3 amino acids: CSVGRERGGYTF. The CDR3 coding sequence is TGCAGCGTTGGGCGGGAGCGGGGTGGCTACACCTTC.

This rearrangement joins TRBV7-2 to TRBJ2-7; 11 bases are shared with TRBD2. Trimming took 5 bases from V and 0 from J; bases not matched to a gene: 12. Germline values: CDR1 SGHTA, CDR2 FQGNSA. The CDR3 is 18 residues long. The CDR3 region has the DNA TGTGCCAGCAGCGCAATGCCGGGACTAGCGGTTTACTCCTACGAGCAGTACTTC. It codes for CASSAMPGLAVYSYEQYF.

The rearrangement uses TRBV6-1 and TRBJ1-6; D may be TRBD1 (5 bases). Germline V gene data show CDR1 as MNHNS and CDR2 as SASEGT. V lost 3 bases and J lost 7, with 16 bases in between. The CDR3 extends over 16 amino acids. The CDR3 loop is CASSDLAGSLNSPLHF. Written as DNA, the CDR3 is TGTGCCAGCAGTGATTTGGCAGGGAGTCTGAATTCACCCCTCCACTTT.

This clone was observed once. V usage is TRBV7-3 and J usage is TRBJ2-7; possibly TRBD1 or TRBD2 for D (6 bases each). The germline V gene has CDR1 SGHTA and CDR2 FQGTGA. Trimming took 5 bases from V and 5 from J, leaving 16 bases between them. The CDR3 length is 14 residues. CDR3 amino acids: CASSPLGGRDEQYF. CDR3 coding DNA: TGTGCCAGCAGCCCGTTAGGGGGGCGCGACGAGCAGTACTTC.

This chain links TRBV5-6 with TRBJ2-7; a weak D match, TRBD1 (6 bases). Germline assignment: CDR1 SGHDT and CDR2 YYEEEE. V lost 6 bases and J 6 bases, leaving 16 bases between the germline ends. This CDR3 contains 13 residues. CDR3 nucleotides: TGTGCCAGCACCCGGGACACCTCCGTCGAGCAGTACTTC. It codes for CASTRDTSVEQYF.

V gene TRBV4-3 combines with J gene TRBJ2-6; TRBD1 agrees at 12 bases. CDR3 length equals 18 residues. V gave up 2 bases and J gave up 4 bases; unmatched junction bases: 6. CDR1 LGHNA and CDR2 YSLEER come from the germline V gene. The CDR3 nucleotides read TGCGCCAGCAGCCAAAGGGGACAGGGGGCTACGGGGGCCAACGTCCTGACTTTC. Translation gives CASSQRGQGATGANVLTF.

This chain connects TRBV28 to TRBJ2-5, with 8 bases lining up with TRBD2. V lost 5 bases and J lost 4; bases outside the gene matches: 6. Germline CDR1 reads MDHEN; CDR2 reads SYDVKM. This CDR3 region has 14 residues. CDR3: CASSQGLVIETQYF. For the CDR3, the DNA is TGTGCCAGCAGTCAGGGACTAGTAATAGAGACCCAGTACTTC.

The chain links TRBV5-3 to TRBJ1-1; D gene unclear. TRBV5-3 is recorded as an ORF, its role being uncertain. CDR3 length: 13 residues. V shed 0 bases and J shed 1 base, with 4 bases lying between them. CDR3 sequence: CARSLGGNTEAFF. DNA of the CDR3: TGTGCCAGAAGCTTGGGGGGGAACACTGAAGCTTTCTTT.

J is TRBJ2-2 and V is TRBV11-2; 8 positions agree with TRBD2. Germline V gene lookup returns CDR1 SGHAT and CDR2 FQNNGV. This CDR3 region has 17 residues. Trimming at V came to 4 bases and at J to 3 bases, leaving 10 bases not matched to a gene. This chain's CDR3 is CASSSPGGGPYTGELFF. Here the CDR3 DNA reads TGTGCCAGCAGCTCCCCCGGCGGGGGGCCCTACACCGGGGAGCTGTTTTTT.

The V and J genes are TRBV7-2 and TRBJ2-1; 8 nucleotides align to TRBD2. This CDR3 contains 19 residues. Trimming at V came to 3 bases and at J to 6 bases, leaving 19 bases not matched to a gene. CDR1 SGHTA and CDR2 FQGNSA come from the germline V gene. CDR3 bases: TGTGCCAGCAGCTTTGGTTTCGGCAGGCGGGGGGCCAGGAGCAATGAGCAGTTCTTC. It specifies CASSFGFGRRGARSNEQFF.

The chain couples TRBV9 to TRBJ2-7; D may match TRBD1 or TRBD2 (5 bases each). The CDR3 is 14 amino acids. Trimming took 4 bases from V and 2 from J, leaving 13 bases between them. Germline CDR1 is SGDLS and CDR2 is YYNGEE. In DNA form, the CDR3 reads TGTGCCAGCAGCAGAGGGGCAGACCCCTACGAGCAGTACTTC. Protein sequence: CASSRGADPYEQYF.